Shown below are 25 T cell receptor beta chains from a single sample sequenced in a study of T cells in Graves' hyperthyroidism and ophthalmopathy. RNA transcripts yielded amplified TCR beta CDR3 regions. With the HTBI primer set, the TCR CDR3 went through a first round of RT-PCR. Via MiXCR, TCRdb re-called the multiplex PCR reads, giving one row per CDR3 protein. The sample has about 560,000 distinct CDR3 sequences, 16% seen once; the top ten hold more than 15%. The sequenced material came from blood. These receptors were obtained from a woman aged 18-29 years with Graves' hyperthyroidism.

There are many counts of this clonotype. This chain joins TRBV3-1 and TRBJ2-7; D perhaps matches TRBD1 (5 bases). There are 16 residues in the CDR3. Trimming shortened V by 2 bases and J by 0 bases, and 14 bases separated the two germline ends. Germline V gives CDR1 LGHDT, CDR2 YNNKEL (reference sequence). The CDR3 DNA sequence: TGTGCCAGCAGCCAACGCAGGGCGGTCTCCTCCTACGAGCAGTACTTC. This gives the protein CASSQRRAVSSYEQYF.

The sample holds many counts of this clonotype. This chain joins TRBV3-1 and TRBJ2-3; the D is unclear. Germline CDR1 and CDR2: LGHDT and YNNKEL (reference sequence). CDR3 length: 13 residues. The germline V and J ends were trimmed by 2 bases and 3 bases, with 6 bases remaining between them. CDR3 nucleotides: TGTGCCAGCAGCCAAAGGCTGACAGATACGCAGTATTTT. It yields the protein CASSQRLTDTQYF.

This chain links TRBV4-2 with TRBJ2-7; 7 bases align to TRBD2. The germline V gene encodes CDR1 LGHNA and CDR2 YNFKEQ. This CDR3 region has 16 residues. Germline trimming cut 0 bases from V and 2 bases from J; bases unmatched to any gene: 7. The CDR3 bases are TGTGCCAGCAGCCAAGATGGCGGGGGAAAACCCTACGAGCAGTACTTC. Its translation is CASSQDGGGKPYEQYF.

This clonotype was seen repeatedly, ten times or more. This chain connects TRBV12-3 or TRBV12-4 to TRBJ2-4; 8 bases match TRBD1. V was pared by 6 bases and J by 7 bases, with 2 bases of the junction left unmatched. CDR3 length: 12 amino acids. CDR3 sequence (DNA): TGTGCCAGCAGAAACAGGGGGAACATTCAGTACTTC. Protein sequence: CASRNRGNIQYF.

This clonotype was seen a few times. Here the CDR3 reads CASSIWGSVTKNIQYF. The CDR3 coding sequence is TGTGCCAGTAGTATATGGGGTAGTGTAACCAAAAACATTCAGTACTTC. J is TRBJ2-4 and V is TRBV19, with D uncertain. The V end was cut by 2 bases, the J end by 2 bases, with 13 bases between. The germline V gene has CDR1 LNHDA and CDR2 SQIVND (reference sequence). This CDR3 has 16 amino acids.

Turning to this clonotype: A read error may produce the germline difference seen at one junction end. J is TRBJ2-1 and V is TRBV27; D call uncertain. This CDR3 contains 16 residues. Per the germline V gene, CDR1 is MNHEY and CDR2 is SMNVEV (reference sequence). CDR3: CVSSFPIKGAYNEQFF. Written as DNA, the CDR3 is TGTGTCAGCAGTTTCCCTATTAAAGGAGCCTACAATGAGCAGTTCTTC.

Note on this clonotype: Possible read error: a much larger clone is one base away. Since the CDR3 does not end with the conserved phenylalanine or tryptophan, this likely comes from a read error. The chain couples TRBV12-3 or TRBV12-4 to TRBJ2-4; 7 nucleotides agree with TRBD1. This CDR3 spans 15 amino acids. The trim removed 5 bases at V and 9 bases at J, leaving 13 bases unmatched. CDR3 sequence (DNA): TGTGCCAGCAGTCCAACTGGGACAGTCCTAGGCATTCAGTACCTC. Translated: CASSPTGTVLGIQYL.

In this sample, this clonotype turned up many times. The rearrangement links TRBV2 to TRBJ2-1; tentatively, D is TRBD2 (6 bases). In germline, CDR1 is SNHLY, CDR2 FYNNEI. V was cut by 6 bases and J by 4 bases, with 13 bases left in between. The CDR3 has 14 amino acids. Written as DNA, the CDR3 is TGTGCCAGCAGGCGCGGGATAAAGTACAATGAGCAGTTCTTC. Protein sequence: CASRRGIKYNEQFF.

This clonotype was observed a few times. The chain couples TRBV28 to TRBJ2-2; a weak D match, TRBD2 (6 bases). The V end lost 6 bases, the J end lost 7 bases, and 21 bases lay between the germline ends. This CDR3 is 16 amino acids long. CDR1 and CDR2 (germline): MDHEN, SYDVKM. The CDR3 DNA follows: TGTGCCAGCAGCCCACCGGGGAGGTGGTTGGGCGGGGAGCTGTTTTTT. Translated: CASSPPGRWLGGELFF. Combining the CDR3 with reference TRBV28 and TRBJ2-2 gives the whole variable domain DVKVTQSSRYLVKRTGEKVFLECVQDMDHENMFWYRQDPGLGLRLIYFSYDVKMKEKGDIPEGYSVSREKKERFSLILESASTNQTSMYLCASSPPGRWLGGELFFGEGSRLTVL.

In its sample, this clonotype was seen a few times. The chain recombines TRBV11-1 with TRBJ2-6; the D is unclear. Per germline, CDR1 SGHAT and CDR2 FQDESV (reference sequence). This CDR3 has 14 amino acids. The V end lost 10 bases, the J end lost 4 bases, and 14 bases lay between the germline ends. The DNA of the CDR3 is TGTGCCAAAAGGCAGGCAGGCGGGGCCAACGTCCTGACTTTC. It translates to CAKRQAGGANVLTF.

This clonotype was picked up many times. The V and J genes are TRBV20-1 and TRBJ2-1; D might be TRBD2 (6 bases). V was trimmed by 2 bases and J by 6 bases, leaving 14 bases between them. Germline CDR1 and CDR2: DFQATT and SNEGSKA (reference sequence). The CDR3 extends over 14 amino acids. CDR3 protein: CSARLLDGGNEQFF. The CDR3, as DNA: TGCAGTGCTAGACTACTCGACGGGGGCAATGAGCAGTTCTTC.

This clonotype has more than one count but fewer than ten. V usage is TRBV12-3 or TRBV12-4 and J usage is TRBJ2-1; 12 nucleotides match TRBD2. V shed 2 bases, J shed 6 bases, and the junction held 11 bases outside the gene matches. CDR3 length: 18 amino acids. CDR3 protein: CASSLPLAGGPNPNEQFF. CDR3 coding DNA: TGTGCCAGCAGTTTACCCCTAGCGGGAGGGCCAAATCCCAATGAGCAGTTCTTC.

The sample holds a few counts of this clonotype. The J gene is TRBJ2-7, the V gene TRBV5-1, with no clear D. V lost 4 bases, J lost 2 bases, and 7 bases lay in between. Germline assignment: CDR1 SGHRS and CDR2 YFSETQ. The CDR3 is made up of 12 amino acids. As DNA, the CDR3 is TGCGCCAGCAGCGCAGCTACCTACGAGCAGTACTTC. This codes for CASSAATYEQYF. The complete variable domain, with remaining parts taken from reference TRBV5-1 and TRBJ2-7, reads KAGVTQTPRYLIKTRGQQVTLSCSPISGHRSVSWYQQTPGQGLQFLFEYFSETQRNKGNFPGRFSGRQFSNSRSEMNVSTLELGDSALYLCASSAATYEQYFGPGTRLTVT.

This clonotype was counted ten times or more. This chain uses TRBV2 with TRBJ2-1, with a possible D match to TRBD1 (5 bases). V lost 3 bases and J 8 bases, leaving 11 bases between the germline ends. From germline, CDR1 is SNHLY and CDR2 FYNNEI. The CDR3 contains 13 residues. The CDR3 coding sequence is TGTGCCAGCAGTGAGGGTAGCAGGGATGAGCAGTTCTTC. Its protein product is CASSEGSRDEQFF.

In its sample, this clonotype was seen many times. The V gene is TRBV24-1, the J gene TRBJ2-3, with TRBD2 matching 10 bases. V dropped 4 bases and J dropped 2; count of bases not matched to a gene: 8. This CDR3 has 17 residues. Germline lookup yields CDR1 KGHDR and CDR2 SFDVKD. The CDR3 coding sequence is TGTGCCACCAGTGACCGAAGCGGGGGGGGGGTCACAGATACGCAGTATTTT. Translation: CATSDRSGGGVTDTQYF.

This clonotype has ten or more counts. The gene calls are TRBV6-1 and TRBJ2-5; TRBD1 agrees at 7 bases. Germline lookup yields CDR1 MNHNS and CDR2 SASEGT. With 5 bases clipped from V and 5 bases from J, the junction kept 8 bases outside the gene matches. There are 14 residues in the CDR3. The CDR3 protein is CASSHRQGSETQYF. Written as DNA, the CDR3 is TGTGCCAGCAGTCACCGACAGGGCTCGGAGACCCAGTACTTC.

The genes are TRBV19 and TRBJ2-5; perhaps TRBD1 as D (7 bases). This CDR3 contains 16 residues. The V and J ends lost 3 bases and 2 bases respectively, with 16 bases between them. Germline V gene data show CDR1 as LNHDA and CDR2 as SQIVND (reference sequence). The CDR3 DNA is TGTGCCAGTAGTATTCTTGGGGCAGGGGGGCAAGAGACCCAGTACTTC. Translation gives CASSILGAGGQETQYF.

This clonotype was seen a few times. J is TRBJ2-1 and V is TRBV6-2 or TRBV6-3; tentatively, D is TRBD1 (6 bases). Germline assignment: CDR1 MNHEY and CDR2 SVGEGT. The germline V and J ends were trimmed by 2 bases and 1 base, with 15 bases remaining between them. The CDR3 length is 17 residues. The CDR3 nucleotides are TGTGCCAGCAGTTACCCGGTGGGGGCGCAATCCTACAATGAGCAGTTCTTC. Translation gives CASSYPVGAQSYNEQFF.

This clonotype was seen at least ten times. The chain uses TRBV7-3 and TRBJ2-2; D gene uncertain. The CDR3 runs 13 residues. CDR1 and CDR2 from the germline V gene are SGHTA and FQGTGA. V was clipped by 5 bases and J by 6 bases, with 10 bases between them. CDR3 sequence reads: CASSPMGSGELFF. As DNA, the CDR3 is TGTGCCAGCAGCCCGATGGGTTCCGGGGAGCTGTTTTTT.

This clonotype has a count of ten or more. The chain has TRBV12-3 or TRBV12-4 and TRBJ2-3; 8 nucleotides align to TRBD1. V lost 6 bases to trimming and J lost 4 bases; unmatched junction nucleotides: 6. The CDR3 loop spans 14 amino acids. The CDR3 here is CASSIDRGSDTQYF. The CDR3 DNA reads as TGTGCCAGCAGCATCGACAGGGGCTCAGATACGCAGTATTTT.

The rearrangement joins TRBV12-3 or TRBV12-4 to TRBJ2-3; 9 nucleotides align to TRBD1. The CDR3 loop spans 14 amino acids. Losses at the gene ends were 7 bases for V and 4 bases for J; bases not matched to a gene: 6. The CDR3 coding sequence is TGTGCCAGCAATCCCACAGGGGGCCCAGATACGCAGTATTTT. Amino acid sequence: CASNPTGGPDTQYF.

Comment on this clonotype: The junction departs from germline at one end; a sequencing error may be responsible. The CDR3 region is CASSYSNGREVFF. In DNA form, the CDR3 reads TGTGCCAGCAGTTACTCGAACGGCAGGGAGGTGTTTTTT. The chain has TRBV6-5 and TRBJ2-2; TRBD2 might be the D (6 bases). The CDR3 runs 13 residues. In germline, CDR1 is MNHEY, CDR2 SVGAGI.

With respect to this clonotype: A much larger clone differs from this one at a single base, so this may be a read error. The gene calls are TRBV28 and TRBJ2-7, with D unclear. CDR3 size: 14 residues. Germline CDR1 is MDHEN and CDR2 is SYDVKM. V lost 6 bases and J 6 bases, leaving 18 bases between the germline ends. The CDR3 sequence is CASRLRWGIGEQYF. CDR3 nucleotides: TGTGCCAGCAGACTCAGGTGGGGTATTGGCGAGCAGTACTTC.

This clonotype appeared a few times. The chain carries TRBV5-5 and TRBJ2-1; D remains unclear. The ends were cut back, 1 base at V and 0 bases at J, with 8 bases in the middle. Germline loops: CDR1 SGHKS, CDR2 YYEKEE (reference sequence). This CDR3 is 15 amino acids long. CDR3 DNA sequence: TGTGCCAGCAGCTTGCTCAGTAGCTCCTACAATGAGCAGTTCTTC. This encodes CASSLLSSSYNEQFF.

This clonotype was detected only a few times. This chain links TRBV7-9 with TRBJ1-1, with no clear D. With 0 bases removed from V and 7 bases from J, the gap between germline ends came to 9 bases. The germline V gene has CDR1 SEHNR and CDR2 FQNEAQ (reference sequence). This CDR3 contains 13 residues. The CDR3 is CASSLAQAVEAFF. The CDR3 DNA sequence: TGTGCCAGCAGCTTAGCGCAGGCAGTTGAAGCTTTCTTT.